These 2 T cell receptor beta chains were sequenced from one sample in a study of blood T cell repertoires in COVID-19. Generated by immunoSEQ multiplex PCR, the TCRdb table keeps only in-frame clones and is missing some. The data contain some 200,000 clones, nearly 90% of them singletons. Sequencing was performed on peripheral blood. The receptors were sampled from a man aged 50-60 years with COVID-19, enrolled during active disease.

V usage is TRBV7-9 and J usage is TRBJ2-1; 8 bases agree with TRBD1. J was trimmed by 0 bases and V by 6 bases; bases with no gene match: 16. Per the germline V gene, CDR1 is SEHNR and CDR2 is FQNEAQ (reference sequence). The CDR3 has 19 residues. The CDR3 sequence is CASSPAMGQDASSYNEQFF. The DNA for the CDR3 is TGTGCCAGCAGTCCCGCCATGGGACAGGACGCCAGCTCCTACAATGAGCAGTTCTTC.

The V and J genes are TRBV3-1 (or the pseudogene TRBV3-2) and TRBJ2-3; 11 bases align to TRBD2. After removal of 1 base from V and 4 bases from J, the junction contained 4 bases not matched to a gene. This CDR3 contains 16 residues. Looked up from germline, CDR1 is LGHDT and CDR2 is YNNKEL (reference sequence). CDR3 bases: TGTGCCAGCAGCCAAGGTATAGCGGGGGGGCCAGATACGCAGTATTTT. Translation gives CASSQGIAGGPDTQYF.